The sequence of this T cell receptor (beta chain) was determined in a study of blood T cell repertoires in COVID-19. The CDR3 length is 15 residues. The germline V gene encodes CDR1 MNHEY and CDR2 SMNVEV (reference sequence). V lost 2 bases to trimming and J lost 8 bases, with 18 bases between them. Clones were sequenced by immunoSEQ multiplex PCR, and TCRdb holds only the in-frame ones, with some missing. The sample shows 150,000 to 180,000 clones, 75% to 90% of them seen only once. Specimen: peripheral blood. The J gene is TRBJ1-2, the V gene TRBV27; D is unclear. This clonotype was sampled from a woman between 65 and 79 years old with acute or convalescent COVID-19. Written as DNA, the CDR3 is TGTGCCAGCAGTTTAACTTCGATAACGAGAAGCGGCTACACCTTC. Its protein product is CASSLTSITRSGYTF.